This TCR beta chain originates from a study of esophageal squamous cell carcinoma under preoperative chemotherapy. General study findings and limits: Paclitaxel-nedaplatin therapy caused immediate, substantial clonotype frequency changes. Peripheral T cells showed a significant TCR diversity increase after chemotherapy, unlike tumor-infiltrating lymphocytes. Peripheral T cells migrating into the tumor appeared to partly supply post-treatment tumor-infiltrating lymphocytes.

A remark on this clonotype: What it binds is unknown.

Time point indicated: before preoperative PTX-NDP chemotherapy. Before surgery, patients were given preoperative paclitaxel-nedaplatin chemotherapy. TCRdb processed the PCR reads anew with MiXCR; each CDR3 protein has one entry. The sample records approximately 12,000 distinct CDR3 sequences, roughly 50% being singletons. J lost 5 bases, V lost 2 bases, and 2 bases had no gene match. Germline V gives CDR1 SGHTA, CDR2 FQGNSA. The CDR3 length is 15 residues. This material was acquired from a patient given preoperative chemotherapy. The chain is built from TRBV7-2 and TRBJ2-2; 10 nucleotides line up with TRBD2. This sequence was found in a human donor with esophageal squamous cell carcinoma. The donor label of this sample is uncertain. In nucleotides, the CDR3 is TGTGCCAGCAGCTTAACAGCGGGAGGGACCGGGGAGCTGTTTTTT. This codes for CASSLTAGGTGELFF.